This T cell receptor beta chain was retrieved from a study of cytomegalovirus exposure and HLA in healthy donors. Study observations and caveats: In the analysis, some V segments, TRBV6-2 and TRBV6-3 included, were excluded as indistinguishable.

The CDR3 has 13 amino acids. V was cut by 6 bases and J by 2 bases, with 10 bases left in between. Germline CDR1 reads MNHNS; CDR2 reads SASEGT. 60 Vbeta and 13 Jbeta primers were used in PCR. Profiled with immunoSEQ multiplex PCR; TCRdb holds only in-frame clones, not every one. The sample holds some 130,000 clones, 84% seen once. Turning to this clone: Its antigen remains unknown.

Sequencing input: PBMCs. The TCR originated in a man over 45 in good health and CMV-seronegative. The rearrangement uses TRBV6-1 and TRBJ1-2, with D unclear. This chain's CDR3 is CASRERLNYGYTF. The DNA of the CDR3 is TGTGCCAGCAGGGAACGTTTGAACTATGGCTACACCTTC.